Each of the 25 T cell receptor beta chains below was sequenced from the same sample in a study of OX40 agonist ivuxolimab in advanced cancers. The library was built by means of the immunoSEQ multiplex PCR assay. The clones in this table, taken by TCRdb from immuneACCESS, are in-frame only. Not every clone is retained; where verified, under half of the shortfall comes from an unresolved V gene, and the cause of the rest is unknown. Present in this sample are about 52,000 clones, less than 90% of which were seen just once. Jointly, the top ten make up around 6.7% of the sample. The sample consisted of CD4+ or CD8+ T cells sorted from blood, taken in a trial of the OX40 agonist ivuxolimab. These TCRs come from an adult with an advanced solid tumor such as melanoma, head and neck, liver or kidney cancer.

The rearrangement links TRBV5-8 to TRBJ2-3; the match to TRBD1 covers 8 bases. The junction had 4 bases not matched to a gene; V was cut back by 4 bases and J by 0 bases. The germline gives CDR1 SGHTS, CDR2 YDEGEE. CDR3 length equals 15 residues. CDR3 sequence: CASSPGDRSTDTQYF. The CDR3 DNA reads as TGTGCCAGCAGCCCGGGGGACAGGAGCACAGATACGCAGTATTTT.

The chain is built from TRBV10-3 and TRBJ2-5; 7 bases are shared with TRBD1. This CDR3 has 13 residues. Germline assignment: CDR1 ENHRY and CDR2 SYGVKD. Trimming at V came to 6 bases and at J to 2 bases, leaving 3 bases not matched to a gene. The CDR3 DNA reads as TGTGCCATCAGCCCACAGGGGCAAGAGACCCAGTACTTC. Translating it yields CAISPQGQETQYF.

CDR3 sequence: CASSQNSYPDTQYF. As DNA, the CDR3 is TGCGCCAGCAGTCAGAACTCGTACCCAGATACGCAGTATTTT. This rearrangement joins TRBV5-1 to TRBJ2-3; D is ambiguous. The CDR3 consists of 14 residues. The V and J ends lost 5 bases and 4 bases respectively, with 14 bases between them. Germline V gives CDR1 SGHRS, CDR2 YFSETQ. Looking up the rest from reference TRBV5-1 and TRBJ2-3 gives the full variable domain: KAGVTQTPRYLIKTRGQQVTLSCSPISGHRSVSWYQQTPGQGLQFLFEYFSETQRNKGNFPGRFSGRQFSNSRSEMNVSTLELGDSALYLCASSQNSYPDTQYFGPGTRLTVL.

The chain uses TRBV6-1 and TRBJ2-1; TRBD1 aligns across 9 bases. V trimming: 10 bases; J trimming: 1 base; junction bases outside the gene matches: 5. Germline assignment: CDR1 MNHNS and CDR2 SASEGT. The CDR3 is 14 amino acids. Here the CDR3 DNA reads TGTGCCACAGGACAGGGGAGGTCCTACAATGAGCAGTTCTTC. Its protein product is CATGQGRSYNEQFF.

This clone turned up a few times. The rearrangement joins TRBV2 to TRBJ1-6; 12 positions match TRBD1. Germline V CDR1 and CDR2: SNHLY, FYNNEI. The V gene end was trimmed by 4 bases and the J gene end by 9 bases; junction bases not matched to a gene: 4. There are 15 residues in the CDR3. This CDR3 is CASSGDRGLGSPLHF. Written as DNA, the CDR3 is TGTGCCAGCAGTGGGGACAGGGGGCTTGGTTCACCCCTCCACTTT.

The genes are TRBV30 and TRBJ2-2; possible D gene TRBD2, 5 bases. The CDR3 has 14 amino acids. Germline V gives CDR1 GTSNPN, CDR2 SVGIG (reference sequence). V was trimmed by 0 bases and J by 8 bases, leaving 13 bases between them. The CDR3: CAWSVLGVTGELFF. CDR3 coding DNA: TGTGCCTGGAGTGTACTCGGGGTTACTGGGGAGCTGTTTTTT.

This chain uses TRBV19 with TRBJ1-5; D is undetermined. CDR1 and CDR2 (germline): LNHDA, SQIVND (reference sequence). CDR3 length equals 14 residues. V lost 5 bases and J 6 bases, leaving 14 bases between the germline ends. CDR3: CASSLPDGFQPQHF. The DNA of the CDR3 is TGTGCCAGTAGTCTTCCGGACGGCTTTCAGCCCCAGCATTTT. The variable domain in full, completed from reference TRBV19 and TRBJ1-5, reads DGGITQSPKYLFRKEGQNVTLSCEQNLNHDAMYWYRQDPGQGLRLIYYSQIVNDFQKGDIAEGYSVSREKKESFPLTVTSAQKNPTAFYLCASSLPDGFQPQHFGDGTRLSIL.

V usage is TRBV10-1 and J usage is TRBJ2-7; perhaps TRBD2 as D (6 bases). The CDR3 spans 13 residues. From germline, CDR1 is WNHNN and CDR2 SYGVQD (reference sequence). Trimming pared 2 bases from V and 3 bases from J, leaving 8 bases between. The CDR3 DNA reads TGCGCCAGCAGTGAGATGGGGGGCTACGAGCAGTACTTC. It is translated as CASSEMGGYEQYF.

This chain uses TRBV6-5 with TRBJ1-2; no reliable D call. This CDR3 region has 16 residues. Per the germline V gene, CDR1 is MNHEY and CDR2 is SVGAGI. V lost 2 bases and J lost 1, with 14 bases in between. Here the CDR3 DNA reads TGTGCCAGCAGTTACCTTAATGTGGGATTTAACTATGGCTACACCTTC. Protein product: CASSYLNVGFNYGYTF.

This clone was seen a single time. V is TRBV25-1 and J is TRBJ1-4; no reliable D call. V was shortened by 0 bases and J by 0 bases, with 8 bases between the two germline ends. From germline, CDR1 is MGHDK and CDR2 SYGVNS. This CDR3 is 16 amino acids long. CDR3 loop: CASSEYTGTTNEKLFF. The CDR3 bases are TGTGCCAGCAGTGAATATACTGGCACAACTAATGAAAAACTGTTTTTT.

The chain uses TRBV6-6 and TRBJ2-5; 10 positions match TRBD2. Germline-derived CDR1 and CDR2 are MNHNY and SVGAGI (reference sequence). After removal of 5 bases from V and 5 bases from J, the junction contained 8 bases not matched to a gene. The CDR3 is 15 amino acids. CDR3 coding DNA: TGTGCCAGCAGTCCTTCAGCGGGGGGGCAGGAGACCCAGTACTTC. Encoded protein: CASSPSAGGQETQYF.

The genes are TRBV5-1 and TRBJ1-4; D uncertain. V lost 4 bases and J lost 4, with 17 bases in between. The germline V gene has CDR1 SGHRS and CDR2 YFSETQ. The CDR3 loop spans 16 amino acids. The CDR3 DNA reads TGCGCCAGCAGCCCCGGGTCGTCGGTCTATAATGAAAAACTGTTTTTT. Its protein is CASSPGSSVYNEKLFF.

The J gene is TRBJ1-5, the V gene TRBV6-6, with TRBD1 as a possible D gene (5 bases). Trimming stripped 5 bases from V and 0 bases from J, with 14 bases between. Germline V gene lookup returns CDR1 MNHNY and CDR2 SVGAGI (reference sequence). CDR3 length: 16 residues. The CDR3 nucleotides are TGTGCCAGCAGTAGGTCCACAGGCGATAGCAATCAGCCCCAGCATTTT. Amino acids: CASSRSTGDSNQPQHF.

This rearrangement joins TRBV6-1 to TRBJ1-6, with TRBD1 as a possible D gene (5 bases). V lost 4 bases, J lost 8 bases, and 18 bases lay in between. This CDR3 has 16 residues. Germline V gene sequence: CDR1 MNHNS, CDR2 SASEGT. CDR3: CASSVMAGLNDSPLHF. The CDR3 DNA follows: TGTGCCAGCAGTGTAATGGCAGGGCTGAATGATTCACCCCTCCACTTT.

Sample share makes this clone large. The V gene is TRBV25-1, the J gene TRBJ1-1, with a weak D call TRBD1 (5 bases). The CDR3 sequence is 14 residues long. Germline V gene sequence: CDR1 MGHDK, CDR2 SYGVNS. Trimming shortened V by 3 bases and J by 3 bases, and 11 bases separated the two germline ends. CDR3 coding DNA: TGTGCCAGCAGTGACGGGGGTGTCGACACTGAAGCTTTCTTT. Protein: CASSDGGVDTEAFF.

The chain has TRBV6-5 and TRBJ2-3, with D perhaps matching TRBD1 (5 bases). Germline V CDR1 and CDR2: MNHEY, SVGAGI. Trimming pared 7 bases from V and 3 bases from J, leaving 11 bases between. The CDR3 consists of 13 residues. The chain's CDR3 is CASTPKGTDTQYF. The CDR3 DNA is TGTGCCAGCACCCCGAAGGGGACAGATACGCAGTATTTT.

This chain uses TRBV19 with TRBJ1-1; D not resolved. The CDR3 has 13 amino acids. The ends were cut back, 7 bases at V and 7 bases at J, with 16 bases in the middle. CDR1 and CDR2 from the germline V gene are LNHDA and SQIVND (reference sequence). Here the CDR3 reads CASINTLRSEAFF. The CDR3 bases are TGTGCCAGTATTAACACCCTGAGAAGTGAAGCTTTCTTT.

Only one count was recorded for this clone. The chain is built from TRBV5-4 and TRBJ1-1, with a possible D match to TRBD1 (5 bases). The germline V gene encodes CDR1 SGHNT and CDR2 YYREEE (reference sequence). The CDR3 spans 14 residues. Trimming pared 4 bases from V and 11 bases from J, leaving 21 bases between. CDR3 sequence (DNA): TGTGCCAGCAGCATTGGAACCAGGGAAGGGCGGGCTTTCTTT. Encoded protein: CASSIGTREGRAFF.

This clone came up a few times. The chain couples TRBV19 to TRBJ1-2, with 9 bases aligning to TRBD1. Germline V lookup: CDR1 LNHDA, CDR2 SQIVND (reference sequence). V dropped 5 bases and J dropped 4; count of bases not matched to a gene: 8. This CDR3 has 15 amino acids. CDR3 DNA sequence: TGTGCCAGTAGTGGCACAGGGGGCATTAGCTATGGCTACACCTTC. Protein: CASSGTGGISYGYTF.

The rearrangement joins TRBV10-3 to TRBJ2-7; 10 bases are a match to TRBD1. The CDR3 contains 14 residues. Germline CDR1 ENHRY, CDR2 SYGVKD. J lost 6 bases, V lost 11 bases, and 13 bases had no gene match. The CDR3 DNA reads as TGTGCCCTAAAACCGGGACAGGGGAAGGGCGAGCAGTACTTC. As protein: CALKPGQGKGEQYF.

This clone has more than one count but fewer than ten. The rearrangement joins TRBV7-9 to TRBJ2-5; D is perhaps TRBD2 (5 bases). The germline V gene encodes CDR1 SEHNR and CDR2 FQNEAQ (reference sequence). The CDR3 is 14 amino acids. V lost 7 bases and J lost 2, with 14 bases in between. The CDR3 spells CASTAGKAQETQYF. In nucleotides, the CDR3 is TGTGCCAGCACCGCGGGCAAGGCACAAGAGACCCAGTACTTC.

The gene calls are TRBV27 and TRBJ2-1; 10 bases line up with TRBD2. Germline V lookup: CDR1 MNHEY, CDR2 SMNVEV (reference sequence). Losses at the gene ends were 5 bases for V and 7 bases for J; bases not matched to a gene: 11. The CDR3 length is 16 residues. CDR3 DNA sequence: TGTGCCAGCAGTCCCCGAACGGGACTAGCGACGAATGAGCAGTTCTTC. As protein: CASSPRTGLATNEQFF.

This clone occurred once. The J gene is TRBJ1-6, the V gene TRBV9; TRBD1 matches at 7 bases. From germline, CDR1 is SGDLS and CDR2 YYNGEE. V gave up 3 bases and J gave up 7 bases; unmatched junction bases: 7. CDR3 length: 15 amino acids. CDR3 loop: CASSAPGTVNSPLHF. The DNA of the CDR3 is TGTGCCAGCAGCGCACCCGGGACAGTCAATTCACCCCTCCACTTT.

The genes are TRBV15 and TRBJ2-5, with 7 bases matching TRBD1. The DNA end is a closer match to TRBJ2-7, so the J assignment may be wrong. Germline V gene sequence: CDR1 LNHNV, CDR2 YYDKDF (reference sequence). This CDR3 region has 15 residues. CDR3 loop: CATSGNRGVNYEQYF. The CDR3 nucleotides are TGTGCCACCAGCGGTAACAGGGGTGTCAACTACGAGCAGTACTTC.

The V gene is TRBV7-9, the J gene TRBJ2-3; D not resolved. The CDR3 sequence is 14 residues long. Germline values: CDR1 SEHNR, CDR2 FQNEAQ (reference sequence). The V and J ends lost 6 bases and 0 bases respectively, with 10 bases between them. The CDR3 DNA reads TGTGCCAGCAGGCCGAGTGGAAGCACAGATACGCAGTATTTT. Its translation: CASRPSGSTDTQYF.